The clone carrying this TCR beta chain occurred a few times. Its antigen remains unknown. Amplified TCR beta CDR3 regions were obtained using RNA transcripts as template. An opening RT-PCR round employed HTBI primers and preceded a second-round multiplex PCR. TCRdb reprocessed the multiplex PCR reads with MiXCR, giving one entry per CDR3 protein. The table has 500,000 to 700,000 distinct CDR3 sequences, about 20% seen once. These data originate in a study of Graves' ophthalmopathy and Graves' hyperthyroidism. Looking at the study overall: Peripheral blood was gathered at first diagnosis, ahead of any treatment whatsoever.

V was trimmed by 5 bases and J by 5 bases, leaving 24 bases between them. The CDR3 has 17 amino acids. Germline CDR1 and CDR2: SGHNT and YENEEA. Study-wide results and caveats: A model built from 13 signatures distinguished ophthalmopathy from stable hyperthyroidism with approximately 90% sensitivity and around 78% specificity.

This TCR came from a young woman with stable Graves' hyperthyroidism. Some clones in this sample may be carry-over from other donors' samples. The V call is TRBV11-3, the J call TRBJ2-5; TRBD1 might be the D (6 bases). Material: peripheral blood. The CDR3 here is CASSDIRDTSAAETQYF. The CDR3 DNA reads as TGTGCCAGCAGCGATATCCGGGACACCTCGGCCGCGGAGACCCAGTACTTC.